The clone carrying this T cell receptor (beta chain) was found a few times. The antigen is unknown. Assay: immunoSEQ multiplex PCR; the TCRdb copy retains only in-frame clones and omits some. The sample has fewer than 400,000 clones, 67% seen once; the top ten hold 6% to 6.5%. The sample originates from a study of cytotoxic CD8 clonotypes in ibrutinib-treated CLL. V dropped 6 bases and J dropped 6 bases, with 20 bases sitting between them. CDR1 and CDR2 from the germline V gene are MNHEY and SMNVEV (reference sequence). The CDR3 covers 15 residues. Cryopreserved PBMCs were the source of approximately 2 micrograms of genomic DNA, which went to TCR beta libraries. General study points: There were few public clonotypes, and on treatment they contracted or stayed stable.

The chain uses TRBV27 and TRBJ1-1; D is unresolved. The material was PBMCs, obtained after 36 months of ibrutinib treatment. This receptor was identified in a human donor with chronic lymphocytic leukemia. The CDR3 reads CASRPRLRGGAEAFF. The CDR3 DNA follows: TGTGCCAGCAGACCTCGCCTCCGGGGAGGCGCTGAAGCTTTCTTT.